This T cell receptor beta chain was identified during a study of CD8 T cells in ankylosing spondylitis. The study's findings and limits: Reports of some motif variants in reactive arthritis synovial fluid and blood predate this one. A CD8+ phenotype characterized the disease-linked clones, which were relatively rare in peripheral blood. Seemingly characteristic of ankylosing spondylitis blood was a TCR beta motif consisting of 7 or 8 highly homologous variants.

Points on this clonotype: Its antigen is unknown.

TCRdb recomputed calls from the 5' RACE reads with MiXCR, one row per CDR3 protein. The table includes nearly 250,000 distinct CDR3 sequences, roughly a third detected once. The trim removed 4 bases at V and 3 bases at J, leaving 8 bases unmatched. This CDR3 comprises 15 residues. From germline, CDR1 is SGHRS and CDR2 YFSETQ. The chain employs TRBV5-1 and TRBJ2-7; 9 bases are shared with TRBD1. Input material: blood, either unsorted or a sorted T cell fraction (not recorded which). The receptor comes from a male donor with ankylosing spondylitis or in good health (not recorded which). The CDR3 is CASSLRDRAYYEQYF. The DNA of the CDR3 is TGCGCCAGCAGCCTCCGGGACAGGGCTTACTACGAGCAGTACTTC.